The next 10 T cell receptor beta chains were all read from a single sample in a study of T-cell reconstitution after alpha-beta-depleted transplantation in children. Molecular barcoding with unique molecular identifiers was used for the TCRbeta library. TCRdb itself ran the PCR reads through MiXCR, one entry per CDR3 protein. The sample holds about 78,000 distinct CDR3 sequences, roughly an eighth seen once. Source: PBMCs, mostly from graft donor cells, taken 180 days after TCRalphabeta/CD19-depleted stem cell transplant. Receptors were obtained from a male patient aged 2-15 years who had a stem cell transplant for acute lymphoblastic leukemia, so the T cells may come from the graft donor.

As concerns this clonotype: An end of the junction differs from the germline gene, which may be a read error. The rearrangement uses TRBV7-3 and TRBJ2-1, with 7 bases that match TRBD2. The CDR3 consists of 15 residues. Germline values: CDR1 SGHTA, CDR2 FQGTGA. CDR3 DNA: TGTGCCAGCAGCAAAGGCGGGAGCTCCTACAATGAGCAGTCCTTC. Translating gives CASSKGGSSYNEQSF.

V is TRBV7-3 and J is TRBJ1-1, with 8 bases fitting TRBD1. J was trimmed by 5 bases and V by 5 bases; bases with no gene match: 7. Per germline, CDR1 SGHTA and CDR2 FQGTGA. This CDR3 is built from 14 residues. The CDR3 nucleotides are TGTGCCAGCAGCAAACAGGGGGGAGGGACTGAAGCTTTCTTT. It translates to CASSKQGGGTEAFF.

The DNA for the CDR3 is TGTGCCAGCAGGCTCGGGGAGACGGGTTACAATGAGCAGTTCTTC. The encoded protein is CASRLGETGYNEQFF. The J gene is TRBJ2-1, the V gene TRBV12-3 or TRBV12-4; possibly TRBD2 for D (5 bases). The CDR3 has 15 amino acids. Trimming took off 6 bases at V and 4 bases at J, with 16 bases between the two ends.

Only a few counts were recorded for this clonotype. The chain combines TRBV4-2 with TRBJ1-2; possible D gene TRBD1, 5 bases. The germline V gene has CDR1 LGHNA and CDR2 YNFKEQ. The V gene lost 0 bases and the J gene lost 5 bases, with 19 bases spanning the gap. This CDR3 comprises 17 residues. Here the CDR3 reads CASSQERHRPIGYGYTF. As DNA, the CDR3 is TGTGCCAGCAGCCAAGAGCGACACAGGCCGATTGGATATGGCTACACCTTC.

The chain employs TRBV6-1 and TRBJ1-2; 7 bases align to TRBD1. V was pared by 6 bases and J by 8 bases, with 15 bases of the junction left unmatched. The CDR3 sequence is 15 residues long. Germline CDR1 and CDR2: MNHNS and SASEGT. The CDR3 reads CASSAMGAGGNGYTF. The CDR3 DNA reads as TGTGCCAGCAGCGCGATGGGGGCAGGGGGTAACGGCTACACCTTC.

The V and J genes are TRBV20-1 and TRBJ1-2; TRBD1 aligns across 7 bases. Germline CDR1 and CDR2: DFQATT and SNEGSKA (reference sequence). With 6 bases clipped from V and 1 base from J, the junction kept 5 bases outside the gene matches. This CDR3 comprises 13 residues. Written as DNA, the CDR3 is TGCAGTGCCAGGGGGGGGAATAACTATGGCTACACCTTC. This translates into CSARGGNNYGYTF.

In this sample, this clonotype turned up many times. The chain is built from TRBV4-3 and TRBJ1-2; D remains ambiguous. Germline V CDR1 and CDR2: LGHNA, YSLEER. The CDR3 contains 14 residues. V lost 4 bases and J lost 4, with 13 bases in between. The CDR3 DNA reads as TGCGCCAGCAGCCCTTCAAAGGCCCGCTATGGCTACACCTTC. Amino acid sequence: CASSPSKARYGYTF.

This clonotype was seen a few times. The rearrangement uses TRBV20-1 and TRBJ1-2, with D possibly TRBD1 on 6 matching bases. The germline CDR1 and CDR2 sequences are DFQATT and SNEGSKA (reference sequence). Trimming cost V 3 bases and J 4 bases, with 15 bases left between them. CDR3 length: 14 residues. Here the CDR3 DNA reads TGCAGTGCTAGGCCACAGGGCCCTGGCTATGGCTACACCTTC. Translation: CSARPQGPGYGYTF.

This clonotype appeared many times. The rearrangement links TRBV29-1 to TRBJ2-5; D ambiguous. Germline CDR1 and CDR2: SQVTM and ANQGSEA. CDR3 length: 11 amino acids. V was pared by 0 bases and J by 4 bases, with 3 bases between. CDR3 amino acids: CSVEDLETQYF. As DNA, the CDR3 is TGCAGCGTTGAAGATCTAGAGACCCAGTACTTC. Combining the CDR3 with reference TRBV29-1 and TRBJ2-5 gives the whole variable domain SAVISQKPSRDICQRGTSLTIQCQVDSQVTMMFWYRQQPGQSLTLIATANQGSEATYESGFVIDKFPISRPNLTFSTLTVSNMSPEDSSIYLCSVEDLETQYFGPGTRLLVL.

A few counts support this clonotype. J is TRBJ2-7 and V is TRBV28, with TRBD2 identical over 13 bases. There are 16 residues in the CDR3. V was pared by 3 bases and J by 3 bases, with 5 bases of the junction left unmatched. Germline lookup yields CDR1 MDHEN and CDR2 SYDVKM. The CDR3 DNA is TGTGCCAGCAGTTTTTCAGGACTAGCGGGAGACTACGAGCAGTACTTC. This encodes CASSFSGLAGDYEQYF.